This TCR beta chain stems from a study of blood T cell repertoires in COVID-19. Germline values: CDR1 LGHNA, CDR2 YNFKEQ. V gave up 2 bases and J gave up 8 bases; unmatched junction bases: 10. CDR3 length equals 15 residues. The table came from immunoSEQ multiplex PCR; TCRdb's copy has only in-frame clones and leaves some out. Of some 200,000 clones detected, approximately 90% appear once; the ten largest clones hold 3.7%. The chain has TRBV4-2 and TRBJ1-2; 8 bases agree with TRBD1. This sequence was found in a man aged 18 to 29 with active or convalescent COVID-19. The sample was peripheral blood. This CDR3 reads CASSQTDREIGGYTF. The CDR3 nucleotides are TGTGCCAGCAGCCAAACGGACAGGGAAATCGGCGGCTACACCTTC.